The rows below give T cell receptor beta chains drawn from one sample of a study of blood T cell repertoires in COVID-19. Sequenced by immunoSEQ multiplex PCR; TCRdb stores in-frame clones only, minus some. The sample includes 90,000 to 100,000 clones, about four fifths of them seen just once. Specimen: peripheral blood. These receptors were taken from a man aged 65 to 79 with acute or convalescent COVID-19. CDR3s include the opening cysteine and the closing phenylalanine or tryptophan. Fields, in order: D gene, V gene, clone size, J gene, CDR3 DNA, CDR3 protein. The D gene is left open where the match is weak. Clone size is given for some rows only: seen once, a few or many times, or a class if the clone is expanded.

>TRBD1|TRBV19|NA|TRBJ1-2
TGTGCCAGTAGTACACCAGGGGGTAACTATGGCTACACCTTC
CASSTPGGNYGYTF
>TRBD1|TRBV29-1|NA|TRBJ2-7
TGCAGCGTTGGACAGGGGAATAGCAACGAGCAGTACTTC
CSVGQGNSNEQYF
>NA|TRBV30|NA|TRBJ1-1
TGTGCCTGGAGTGTACCAGGGGCTGAAGCTTTCTTT
CAWSVPGAEAFF
>TRBD1|TRBV2|NA|TRBJ1-2
TGTGCCAGCAGCCCCGACAGGGGGCGCGACTATGGCTACACCTTC
CASSPDRGRDYGYTF
>NA|TRBV25-1|many|TRBJ2-3
TGTGCCAGCAGTACCCACAGTCCCACAGATACGCAGTATTTT
CASSTHSPTDTQYF
>TRBD1|TRBV12-3/TRBV12-4|few|TRBJ1-2
TGTGCCAGCAGTTCTCAGGGGGCGCGGGGCTACACCTTC
CASSSQGARGYTF
>NA|TRBV6-5|NA|TRBJ1-4
TGTGCCAGCAGCGCAGGGGCAACTAATGAAAAACTGTTTTTT
CASSAGATNEKLFF
>NA|TRBV27|NA|TRBJ2-7
TGTGCCAGCAGGTATCTTACTAGCTCCTACGAGCAGTACTTC
CASRYLTSSYEQYF
>TRBD2|TRBV5-1|NA|TRBJ2-1
TGCGCCAGCAGCCCAACGGACGGGACTAGACGGATCTCCTACAATGAGCAGTTCTTC
CASSPTDGTRRISYNEQFF
>NA|TRBV3-1/TRBV3-2|NA|TRBJ2-7
TGTGCCAGCAGCCAAGATCCAAGCGCGGGACACGAGCAGTACTTC
CASSQDPSAGHEQYF
>NA|TRBV2|NA|TRBJ1-6
TGTGCCAGCAGTGCGGGTGGCTCCTATAATTCACCCCTCCACTTT
CASSAGGSYNSPLHF
>NA|TRBV11-2|few|TRBJ2-3
TGTGCCAGCACTCAGAGCGTTAGCACAGATACGCAGTATTTT
CASTQSVSTDTQYF
>NA|TRBV5-4|NA|TRBJ2-1
TGTGCCAGCAGCCACGTGACTAGTTTTGAGCAGTTCTTC
CASSHVTSFEQFF
>TRBD1|TRBV5-1|NA|TRBJ2-1
TGCGCCAGCAGCTTGGTTGGACAGGGAGGCGATGAGCAGTTCTTC
CASSLVGQGGDEQFF
>NA|TRBV24-1|NA|TRBJ2-7
TGTGCCACCAGTGATTTGGGGACAGCGGGGGACGAGCAGTACTTC
CATSDLGTAGDEQYF
>NA|TRBV27|once|TRBJ2-3
TGTGCCAGCAGTTTTCTCGCGGCGCGAGCAGATACGCAGTATTTT
CASSFLAARADTQYF
>NA|TRBV19|few|TRBJ2-3
TGTGCCAGGCCCGGGGCAGGGGGGTCAGGTACGCAGTATTTT
CARPGAGGSGTQYF
>NA|TRBV5-4|many|TRBJ2-5
TGTGCCAGCAGCATAGATACAGGGAGTCAGTACTTC
CASSIDTGSQYF
>NA|TRBV11-2|once|TRBJ2-5
TGTGCCAGCAGCTTGGCCAGACAAGAGACCCAGTACTTC
CASSLARQETQYF
>TRBD2|TRBV7-7|NA|TRBJ2-5
TGTGCTAGCGGGATGGGCGGGAGTATAGAGACCCAGTACTTC
CASGMGGSIETQYF
>NA|TRBV9|NA|TRBJ2-1
TGTGCCAGCAGCGTTAGCGGTCACTCCTACAATGAGCAGTTCTTC
CASSVSGHSYNEQFF
>NA|TRBV9|NA|TRBJ2-3
TGTGCCAGCAGCGTAAAGGGTAGCGCAGCTAGCACAGATACGCAGTATTTT
CASSVKGSAASTDTQYF